This T cell receptor (beta chain) is drawn from a study of CD8+CD57+ T cells in acquired aplastic anemia. Study summary: The average for DNA from sorted CD4+ and CD8+ cells was 2.5 to 4 ug.

Both TCR beta VDJ combination and CDR3 sequence profiling were carried out. Genomic DNA was the template for this profiling. TCRdb fed the reads into MiXCR, producing one record per CDR3 protein. The sample comprises roughly 260,000 distinct CDR3 sequences, approximately 50% of which are singletons, and approximately 8% rests with the top ten. Patients selected for sequencing had displayed CD8+CD57+ cell expansion by flow cytometry. The V end lost 4 bases, the J end lost 4 bases, and 15 bases lay between the germline ends. The CDR3 covers 15 residues. Germline V gives CDR1 KGHDR, CDR2 SFDVKD. The chain employs TRBV24-1 and TRBJ2-5; D is perhaps TRBD1 or TRBD2 (5 bases each). Sequenced sample: sorted CD4+, CD8+, or CD8+CD57+ T cells (not recorded which) from PBMCs. This clonotype was obtained from a human donor with aplastic anemia. The CDR3 loop is CATSDPAGTGETQYF. The CDR3 DNA reads as TGTGCCACCAGTGACCCTGCCGGGACGGGAGAGACCCAGTACTTC.